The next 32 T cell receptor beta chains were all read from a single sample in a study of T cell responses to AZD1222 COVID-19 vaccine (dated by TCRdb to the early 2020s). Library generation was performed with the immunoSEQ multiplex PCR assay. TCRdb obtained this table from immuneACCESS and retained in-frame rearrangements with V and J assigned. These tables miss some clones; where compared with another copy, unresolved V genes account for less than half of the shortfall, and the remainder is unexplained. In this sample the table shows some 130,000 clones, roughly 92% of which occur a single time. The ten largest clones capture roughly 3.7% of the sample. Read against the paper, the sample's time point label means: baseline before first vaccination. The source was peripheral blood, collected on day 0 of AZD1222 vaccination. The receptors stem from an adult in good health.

CDR3 in amino acids: CASSVLAGRSEQFF. The CDR3 DNA follows: TGCGCCAGCAGTGTTCTAGCGGGAAGGTCTGAGCAGTTCTTC. The chain carries TRBV10-1 and TRBJ2-1, with 9 bases fitting TRBD2. CDR1 and CDR2 from the germline V gene are WNHNN and SYGVQD (reference sequence). The junction had 7 bases not matched to a gene; V was cut back by 4 bases and J by 9 bases. This CDR3 spans 14 amino acids.

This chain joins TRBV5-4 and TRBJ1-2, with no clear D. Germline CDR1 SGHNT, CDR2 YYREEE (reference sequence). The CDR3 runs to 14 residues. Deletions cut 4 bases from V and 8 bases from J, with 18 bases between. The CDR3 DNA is TGTGCCAGCAGCGCACTAACCGCGCTTCGGGGCTACACCTTC. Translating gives CASSALTALRGYTF.

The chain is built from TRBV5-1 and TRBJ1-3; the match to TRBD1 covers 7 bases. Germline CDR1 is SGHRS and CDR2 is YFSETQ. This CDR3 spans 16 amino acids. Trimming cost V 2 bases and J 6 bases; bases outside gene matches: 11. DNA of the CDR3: TGCGCCAGCAGCTTATCCGGGGACAGTAGAGCAAACACCATATATTTT. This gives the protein CASSLSGDSRANTIYF.

Written as DNA, the CDR3 is TGTGCCAGCTCACCACCGGGCAGGGAAGAGACCCAGTACTTC. Translation gives CASSPPGREETQYF. This chain joins TRBV18 and TRBJ2-5; a possible D gene is TRBD1 (5 bases). CDR3 length: 14 amino acids. V was cut by 0 bases and J by 3 bases, with 8 bases left in between. Per the germline V gene, CDR1 is KGHSH and CDR2 is LQKENI.

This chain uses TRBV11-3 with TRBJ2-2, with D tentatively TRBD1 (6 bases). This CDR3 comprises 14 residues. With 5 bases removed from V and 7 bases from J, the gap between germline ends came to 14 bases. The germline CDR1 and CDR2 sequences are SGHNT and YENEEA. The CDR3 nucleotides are TGTGCCAGCAGCGCCCACAGGGTTGGCGGGGAGCTGTTTTTT. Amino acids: CASSAHRVGGELFF.

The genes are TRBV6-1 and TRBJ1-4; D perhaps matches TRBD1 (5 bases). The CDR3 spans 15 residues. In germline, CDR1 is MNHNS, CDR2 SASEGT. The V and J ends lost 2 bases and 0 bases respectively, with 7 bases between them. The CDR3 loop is CASSEWGATNEKLFF. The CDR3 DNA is TGTGCCAGCAGTGAATGGGGGGCAACTAATGAAAAACTGTTTTTT.

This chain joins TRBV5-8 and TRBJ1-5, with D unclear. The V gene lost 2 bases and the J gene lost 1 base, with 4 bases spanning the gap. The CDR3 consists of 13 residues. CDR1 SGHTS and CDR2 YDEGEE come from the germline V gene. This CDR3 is CASSLASNQPQHF. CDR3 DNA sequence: TGTGCCAGCAGCTTAGCCAGCAATCAGCCCCAGCATTTT.

In nucleotides, the CDR3 is TGTGCCTGGAGACGAGACAGGCGTTTGGGGGAGACCCAGTACTTC. Residues: CAWRRDRRLGETQYF. The chain links TRBV30 to TRBJ2-5; D is possibly TRBD1 (6 bases). Trimming shortened V by 3 bases and J by 5 bases, and 19 bases separated the two germline ends. The CDR3 has 15 residues. CDR1 and CDR2 (germline): GTSNPN, SVGIG (reference sequence).

Written as DNA, the CDR3 is TGCAGTGCTAGTGGGGACAGGGAATCCTACGAGCAGTACTTC. Translation: CSASGDRESYEQYF. V and J are TRBV20-1 and TRBJ2-7, with 9 bases lining up with TRBD1. This CDR3 contains 14 residues. Germline lookup yields CDR1 DFQATT and CDR2 SNEGSKA (reference sequence). Trimming removed 3 bases from V and 1 base from J; junction bases left unmatched: 4.

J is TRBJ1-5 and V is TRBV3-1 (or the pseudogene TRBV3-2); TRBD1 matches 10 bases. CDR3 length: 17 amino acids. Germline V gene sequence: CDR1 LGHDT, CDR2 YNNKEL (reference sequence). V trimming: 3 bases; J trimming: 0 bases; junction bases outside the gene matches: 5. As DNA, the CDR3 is TGTGCCAGCAGCCAGGACAGGGGGTCATATAGCAATCAGCCCCAGCATTTT. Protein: CASSQDRGSYSNQPQHF.

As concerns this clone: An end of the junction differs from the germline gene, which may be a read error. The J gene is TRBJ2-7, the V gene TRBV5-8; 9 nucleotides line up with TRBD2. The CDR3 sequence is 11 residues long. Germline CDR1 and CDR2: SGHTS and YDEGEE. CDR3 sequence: CASSLLAGAVF. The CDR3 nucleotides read TGTGCCAGCAGCTTGTTAGCGGGGGCCGTCTTC.

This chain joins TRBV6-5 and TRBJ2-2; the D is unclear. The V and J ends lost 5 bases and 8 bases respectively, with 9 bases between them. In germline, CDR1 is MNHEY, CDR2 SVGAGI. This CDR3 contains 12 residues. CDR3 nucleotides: TGTGCCAGCAGTCGGGTCTCGGGGGAGCTGTTTTTT. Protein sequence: CASSRVSGELFF.

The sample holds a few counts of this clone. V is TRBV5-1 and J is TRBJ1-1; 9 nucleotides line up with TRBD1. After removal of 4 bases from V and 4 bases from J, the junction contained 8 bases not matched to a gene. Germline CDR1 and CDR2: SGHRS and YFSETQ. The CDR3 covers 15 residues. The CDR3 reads CASSRQGVDATEAFF. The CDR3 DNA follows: TGCGCCAGCAGCCGACAGGGGGTGGACGCCACTGAAGCTTTCTTT. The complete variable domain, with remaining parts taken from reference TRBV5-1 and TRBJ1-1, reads KAGVTQTPRYLIKTRGQQVTLSCSPISGHRSVSWYQQTPGQGLQFLFEYFSETQRNKGNFPGRFSGRQFSNSRSEMNVSTLELGDSALYLCASSRQGVDATEAFFGQGTRLTVV.

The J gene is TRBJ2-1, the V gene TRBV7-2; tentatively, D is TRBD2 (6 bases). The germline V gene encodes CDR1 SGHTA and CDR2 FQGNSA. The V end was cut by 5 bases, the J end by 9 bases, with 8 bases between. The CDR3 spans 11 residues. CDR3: CASSREFEQFF. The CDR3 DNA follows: TGTGCCAGCAGCCGGGAGTTTGAGCAGTTCTTC. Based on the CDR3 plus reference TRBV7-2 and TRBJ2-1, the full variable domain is GAGVSQSPSNKVTEKGKDVELRCDPISGHTALYWYRQSLGQGLEFLIYFQGNSAPDKSGLPSDRFSAERTGGSVSTLTIQRTQQEDSAVYLCASSREFEQFFGPGTRLTVL.

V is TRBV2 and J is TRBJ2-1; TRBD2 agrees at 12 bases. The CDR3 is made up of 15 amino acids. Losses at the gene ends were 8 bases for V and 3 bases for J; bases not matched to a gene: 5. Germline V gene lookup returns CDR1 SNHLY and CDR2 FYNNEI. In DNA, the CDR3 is TGTGCCAGCCGGACTAGCGGGGACTTCTACAATGAGCAGTTCTTC. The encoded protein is CASRTSGDFYNEQFF.

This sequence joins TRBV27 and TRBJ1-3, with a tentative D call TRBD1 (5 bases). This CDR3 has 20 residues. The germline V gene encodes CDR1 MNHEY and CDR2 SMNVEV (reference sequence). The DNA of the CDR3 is TGTGCTCAGTATGCGGGAACGGGGACTGCAGGTAGAAGTCCCTCTTTCTCCATATATTTT. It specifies CAQYAGTGTAGRSPSFSIYF.

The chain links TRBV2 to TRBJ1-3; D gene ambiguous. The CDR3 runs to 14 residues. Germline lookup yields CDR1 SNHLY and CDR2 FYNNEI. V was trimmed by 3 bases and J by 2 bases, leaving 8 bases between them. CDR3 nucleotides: TGTGCCAGCAGTGACTTGGGGACTGGAAACACCATATATTTT. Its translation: CASSDLGTGNTIYF.

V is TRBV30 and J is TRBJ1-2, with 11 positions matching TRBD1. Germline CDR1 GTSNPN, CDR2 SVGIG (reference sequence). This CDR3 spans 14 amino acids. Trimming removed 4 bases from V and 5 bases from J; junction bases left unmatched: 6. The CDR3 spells CAWNGQGAGYGYTF. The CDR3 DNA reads TGTGCCTGGAATGGACAGGGGGCAGGTTATGGCTACACCTTC.

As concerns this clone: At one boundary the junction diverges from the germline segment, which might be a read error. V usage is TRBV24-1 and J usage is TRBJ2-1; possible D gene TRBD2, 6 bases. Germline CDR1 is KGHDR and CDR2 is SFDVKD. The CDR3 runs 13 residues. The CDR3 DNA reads TGTGCCATCAGTGGAGGGAGGAGGAATGAGCAGTTCTTC. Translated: CAISGGRRNEQFF.

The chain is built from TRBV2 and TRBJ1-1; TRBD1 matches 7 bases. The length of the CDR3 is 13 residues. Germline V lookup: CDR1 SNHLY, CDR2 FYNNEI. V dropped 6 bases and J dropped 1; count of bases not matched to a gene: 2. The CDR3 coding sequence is TGTGCCAGCAGGGACAGGAGGAACACTGAAGCTTTCTTT. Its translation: CASRDRRNTEAFF.

The CDR3: CAWSVRNEQFF. CDR3 bases: TGTGCCTGGAGTGTACGCAATGAGCAGTTCTTC. The J gene is TRBJ2-1, the V gene TRBV30; D is ambiguous. CDR1 and CDR2 from the germline V gene are GTSNPN and SVGIG (reference sequence). This CDR3 has 11 amino acids. V was cut by 0 bases and J by 6 bases, with 3 bases left in between.

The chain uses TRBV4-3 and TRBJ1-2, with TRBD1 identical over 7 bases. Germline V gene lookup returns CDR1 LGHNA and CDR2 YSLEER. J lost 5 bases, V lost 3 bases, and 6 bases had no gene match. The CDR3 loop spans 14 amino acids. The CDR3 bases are TGCGCCAGCAGCCAGGGACAGTTCCTTTATGGCTACACCTTC. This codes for CASSQGQFLYGYTF.

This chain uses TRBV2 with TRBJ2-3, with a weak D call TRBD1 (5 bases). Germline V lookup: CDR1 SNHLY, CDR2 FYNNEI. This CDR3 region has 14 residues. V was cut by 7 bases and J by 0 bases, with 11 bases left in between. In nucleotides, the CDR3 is TGTGCCAGCACTCTGGGGCAGAGCACAGATACGCAGTATTTT. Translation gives CASTLGQSTDTQYF.

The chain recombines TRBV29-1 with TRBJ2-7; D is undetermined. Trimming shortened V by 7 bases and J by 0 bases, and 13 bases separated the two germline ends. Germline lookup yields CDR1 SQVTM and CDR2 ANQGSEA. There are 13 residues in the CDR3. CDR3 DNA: TGCAGCGCCCAGAGAACCAGCTCCTACGAGCAGTACTTC. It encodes CSAQRTSSYEQYF.

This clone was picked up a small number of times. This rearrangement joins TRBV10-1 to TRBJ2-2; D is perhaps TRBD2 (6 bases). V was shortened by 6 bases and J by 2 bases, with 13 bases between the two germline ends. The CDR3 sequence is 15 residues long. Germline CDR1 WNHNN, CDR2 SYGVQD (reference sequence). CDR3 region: CASSPGTGNTGELFF. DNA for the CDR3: TGCGCCAGCAGCCCCGGGACTGGAAACACCGGGGAGCTGTTTTTT.

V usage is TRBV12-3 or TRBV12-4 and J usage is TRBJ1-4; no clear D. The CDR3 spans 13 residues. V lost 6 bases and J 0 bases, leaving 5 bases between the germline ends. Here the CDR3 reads CASRPSTNEKLFF. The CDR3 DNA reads TGTGCCAGCAGGCCGTCAACTAATGAAAAACTGTTTTTT.

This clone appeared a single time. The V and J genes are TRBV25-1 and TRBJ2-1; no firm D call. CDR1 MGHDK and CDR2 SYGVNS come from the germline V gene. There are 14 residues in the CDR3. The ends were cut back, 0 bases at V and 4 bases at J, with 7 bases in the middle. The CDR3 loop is CASSEYLEYNEQFF. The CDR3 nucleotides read TGTGCCAGCAGTGAATACCTCGAGTACAATGAGCAGTTCTTC.

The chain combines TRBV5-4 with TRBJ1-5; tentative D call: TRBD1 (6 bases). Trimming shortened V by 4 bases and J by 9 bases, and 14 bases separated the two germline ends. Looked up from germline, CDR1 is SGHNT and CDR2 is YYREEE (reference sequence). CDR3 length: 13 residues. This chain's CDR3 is CASSLDSSRPQHF. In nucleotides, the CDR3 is TGTGCCAGCAGCCTGGACAGCAGTAGGCCCCAGCATTTT. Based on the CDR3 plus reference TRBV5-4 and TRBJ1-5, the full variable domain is ETGVTQSPTHLIKTRGQQVTLRCSSQSGHNTVSWYQQALGQGPQFIFQYYREEENGRGNFPPRFSGLQFPNYSSELNVNALELDDSALYLCASSLDSSRPQHFGDGTRLSIL.

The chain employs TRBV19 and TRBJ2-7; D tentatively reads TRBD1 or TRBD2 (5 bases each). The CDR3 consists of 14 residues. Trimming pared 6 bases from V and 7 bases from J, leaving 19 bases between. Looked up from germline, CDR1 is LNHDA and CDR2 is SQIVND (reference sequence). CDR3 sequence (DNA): TGTGCCAGTAGCACCGGGACCCCCAGGGAAGAGCAGTACTTC. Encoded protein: CASSTGTPREEQYF. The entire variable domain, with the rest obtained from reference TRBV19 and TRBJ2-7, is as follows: DGGITQSPKYLFRKEGQNVTLSCEQNLNHDAMYWYRQDPGQGLRLIYYSQIVNDFQKGDIAEGYSVSREKKESFPLTVTSAQKNPTAFYLCASSTGTPREEQYFGPGTRLTVT.

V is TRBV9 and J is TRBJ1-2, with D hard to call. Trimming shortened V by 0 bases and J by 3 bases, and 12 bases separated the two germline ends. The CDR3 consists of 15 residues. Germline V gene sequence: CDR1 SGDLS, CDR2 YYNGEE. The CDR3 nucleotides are TGTGCCAGCAGCGTAGTTGCAGCCTTTTACTATGGCTACACCTTC. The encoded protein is CASSVVAAFYYGYTF.

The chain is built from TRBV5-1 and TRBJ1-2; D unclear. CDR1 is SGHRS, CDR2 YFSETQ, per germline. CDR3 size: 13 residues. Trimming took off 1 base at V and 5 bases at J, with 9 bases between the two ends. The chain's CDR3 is CASSLSPEYGYTF. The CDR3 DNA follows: TGCGCCAGCAGCTTGAGCCCCGAGTATGGCTACACCTTC.

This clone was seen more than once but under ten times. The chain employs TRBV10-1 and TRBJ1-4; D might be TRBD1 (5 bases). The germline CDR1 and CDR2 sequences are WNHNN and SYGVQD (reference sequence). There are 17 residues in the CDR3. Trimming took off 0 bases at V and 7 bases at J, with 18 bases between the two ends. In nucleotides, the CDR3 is TGCGCCAGCAGTGAGTCGAGACGGCAGCTCGGGGGTGAAAAACTGTTTTTT. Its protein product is CASSESRRQLGGEKLFF.